This T cell receptor beta chain was observed in a study of blood T cell repertoires in COVID-19 (TCRdb year 2020). Regarding the study in general: Samples from collaborators originated in the United States, Italy and Spain and spanned both the acute and convalescent phases of COVID-19. The material from the prospective study consisted of cDNA or gDNA derived from T cells, B-cell-depleted T cells, or PBMCs. Deeply sampled blood TCRbeta repertoires from subjects exposed to, actively infected with, or recovered from COVID-19 were included in the dataset. The repertoires were released in a freely available public database intended as a resource for research on the immune response to SARS-CoV-2. The samples were drawn from two sources: the first 160 participants of the ongoing ImmuneRACE study, and about 1,300 subjects contributed by 6 global collaborators. Nearly every sample came with metadata listing a de-identified subject ID, COVID-19 status, age in years and sex. Where HLA class I and class II types were available, the types were taken from metadata supplied by the sample provider, not from assay-based typing.

The collaborating institutions used their own protocols to collect whole blood in K2EDTA tubes. For TCRbeta analysis, collaborators shipped samples as frozen whole blood, isolated PBMCs, or DNA extracted from either of those sample types. Relative to germline, V is 5 bases shorter and J is 1 base shorter, with 11 bases between their ends. The CDR3 numbers 14 residues from cysteine through phenylalanine. Left in the record is the CDR3 DNA by itself, 42 bases read in frame from the first base. CDR1 is given as MNHEY and CDR2 as SMNVEV, both from the germline V gene (reference sequence). About this clone: What this receptor recognizes is not known. Qualities for individual bases were not recorded, and no much larger clone is one base off.

TCRbeta CDR3 regions were amplified from genomic DNA using the immunoSEQ Assay, a bias-controlled multiplex PCR. The published analysis was carried out like this. Nucleated cell counts per sample were estimated from amplification of reference gene primers within the assay. Sequence reads were collapsed and filtered to measure the absolute abundance of every unique TCRbeta CDR3 rearrangement. For each sample, productive Simpson clonality was calculated as the square root of Simpson's diversity index over productive rearrangements. TCRdb limited this immuneACCESS table to in-frame rearrangements with V and J called. A share of clones is missing; checked studies link under half to unresolved V genes, and the rest is unexplained. V and J calls and clone size are as listed in that table; D and trimming were resolved from the DNA. The sample table contains about 98,000 clones; only one count was recorded for approximately 82% of them. The ten largest account for about a tenth of the sample.

Study-level results and caveats: Clinical and demographic metadata were provided uncurated, with the amount varying by source and participant.

This sequence uses TRBV27 and TRBJ1-1; TRBD1 could be the D gene, as 6 bases match. Sequenced input: peripheral blood. This receptor was taken from a man between 65 and 85 years old with active or convalescent COVID-19. The CDR3 region: CASSTRQENTEAFF. The DNA sequence is given as TGTGCCAGCAGTACACGACAGGAGAACACTGAAGCTTTCTTT.